This TCR beta chain was sequenced for a study of vaccination and CD4 T cells after COVID-19. About the study: The cells were exposed to overlapping spike peptides originating from SARS-CoV-2, HCoV-NL63, HCoV-OC43 and HCoV-229E for stimulation. Study conclusions and caveats: Researchers looked at relatively few convalescent patients and had no early post-infection timepoints. Convalescent patients' clones that were vaccine-specific were spike mono-reactive in 304 of 307 cases.

CD4+ T cells that had been cultured provided DNA sequenced with the Oncomine TCR Beta short-read assay. A single record per CDR3 protein comes from TCRdb applying MiXCR to the PCR reads. The sample yields around 21,000 distinct CDR3 sequences, about half seen once. Remarks on this clonotype: The antigen remains undetermined.

As for treatment: approximately nine-day PBMC culture with coronavirus spike peptide pools or control peptides (ViraFEST assay). Trimming cost V 7 bases and J 1 base, with 23 bases left between them. The CDR3 spans 18 residues. Germline V gene sequence: CDR1 MNHNS, CDR2 SASEGT. This rearrangement joins TRBV6-1 to TRBJ2-1, with TRBD2 as a possible D gene (6 bases). The source of this sequence is a human donor who had recovered from COVID-19. Sequencing used CD4+ T cells from blood, cultured in vitro, obtained after SARS-CoV-2 vaccination. The CDR3 DNA reads as TGTGCCAGCACCTCCCTCCGGGAGAGAGGGATTTCCTACAATGAGCAGTTCTTC. This translates into CASTSLRERGISYNEQFF.